This TCR beta chain was retrieved from a study of blood T cell repertoires in COVID-19. Overall study: There were acute and convalescent COVID-19 samples, and they came from the United States, Italy and Spain.

Sequenced by immunoSEQ multiplex PCR; TCRdb stores in-frame clones only, minus some. The repertoire includes about 280,000 clones, 80% to 85% of them detected once, and roughly 4.7% sits in the top ten. Participants reported their clinical history, and cohort assignment relied on those reports. The clonotype originates from a middle-aged man who had been exposed to COVID-19. Sequenced sample: PBMCs or T cells enriched from blood (not recorded which).

The CDR3 sequence is CSVGRLLGDEQFF. CDR3 nucleotides: TGCAGCGTTGGAAGGTTACTCGGGGATGAGCAGTTCTTC. This rearrangement joins TRBV29-1 to TRBJ2-1; tentative D call: TRBD2 (5 bases). The V gene's germline CDR1 is SQVTM and CDR2 ANQGSEA. V shed 4 bases and J shed 8 bases, with 15 bases lying between them. CDR3 length: 13 residues.